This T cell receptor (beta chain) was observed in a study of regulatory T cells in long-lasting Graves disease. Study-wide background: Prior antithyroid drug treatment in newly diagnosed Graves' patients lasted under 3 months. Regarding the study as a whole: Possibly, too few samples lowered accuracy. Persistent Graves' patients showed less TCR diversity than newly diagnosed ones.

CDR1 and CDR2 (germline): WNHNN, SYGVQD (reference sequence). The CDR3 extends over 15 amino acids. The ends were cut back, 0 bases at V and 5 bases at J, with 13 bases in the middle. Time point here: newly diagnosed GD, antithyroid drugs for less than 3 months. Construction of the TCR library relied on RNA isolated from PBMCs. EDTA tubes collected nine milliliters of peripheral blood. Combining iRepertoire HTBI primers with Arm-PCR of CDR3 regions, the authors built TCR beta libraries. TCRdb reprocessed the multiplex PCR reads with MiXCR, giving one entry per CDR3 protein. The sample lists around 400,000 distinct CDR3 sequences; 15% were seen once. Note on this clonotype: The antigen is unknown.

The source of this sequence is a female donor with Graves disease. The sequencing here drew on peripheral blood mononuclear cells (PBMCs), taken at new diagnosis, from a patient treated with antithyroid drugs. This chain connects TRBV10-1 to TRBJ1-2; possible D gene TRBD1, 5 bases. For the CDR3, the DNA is TGCGCCAGCAGTGAGTCAGGGACTGAGATATATGGCTACACCTTC. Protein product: CASSESGTEIYGYTF.